These T cell receptor beta chains were read from a single sample in a study of quantifying T cell responses using KT2 cells. From the UMI-ligation and nested PCR reads, TCRdb called clonotypes with MiXCR, one entry per CDR3 protein. Among more than 55,000 distinct CDR3 sequences listed, 9% to 15% were seen once. Specimen: PBMCs spiked with cells of the T cell clone KT2. The receptors were sampled from a human donor. Each CDR3 is given with its conserved first and last residue. Each record gives: clone size, V gene, D gene, J gene, CDR3 protein, CDR3 DNA. A D gene is named only where the DNA matches it firmly. Where a row states a size, it is once, few, many or the class of an expanded clone; other rows omit it.

clone size: many; V gene: TRBV29-1; D gene: NA; J gene: TRBJ2-2; CDR3 protein: CSVDGQGAGELFF; CDR3 DNA: TGCAGCGTTGATGGTCAGGGCGCCGGGGAGCTGTTTTTT
clone size: NA; V gene: TRBV6-5; D gene: NA; J gene: TRBJ1-2; CDR3 protein: CASSYSALGQGINGYTF; CDR3 DNA: TGTGCCAGCAGTTACTCGGCTCTGGGGCAGGGGATCAATGGCTACACCTTC
clone size: NA; V gene: TRBV2; D gene: TRBD2; J gene: TRBJ2-3; CDR3 protein: CASSASVAGGTDTQYF; CDR3 DNA: TGTGCCAGCAGTGCTTCAGTGGCGGGGGGCACAGATACGCAGTATTTT
clone size: NA; V gene: TRBV7-8; D gene: TRBD1; J gene: TRBJ1-5; CDR3 protein: CASSTGGTQPQHF; CDR3 DNA: TGTGCCAGCAGTACAGGGGGTACTCAGCCCCAGCATTTT
clone size: many; V gene: TRBV4-3; D gene: NA; J gene: TRBJ2-1; CDR3 protein: CASSQGRGLGNEQFF; CDR3 DNA: TGCGCCAGCAGCCAAGGACGAGGGCTCGGGAATGAGCAGTTCTTC
clone size: once; V gene: TRBV6-1; D gene: TRBD1; J gene: TRBJ1-2; CDR3 protein: CASSGGTGTVGYYGYTF; CDR3 DNA: TGTGCCAGCAGTGGAGGAACCGGGACAGTGGGTTACTATGGCTACACCTTC
clone size: NA; V gene: TRBV29-1; D gene: NA; J gene: TRBJ2-2; CDR3 protein: CSATPNTGELFF; CDR3 DNA: TGCAGCGCGACACCTAACACCGGGGAGCTGTTTTTT
clone size: few; V gene: TRBV6-5; D gene: TRBD2; J gene: TRBJ2-3; CDR3 protein: CASSIVAGDTDTQYF; CDR3 DNA: TGTGCCAGCAGTATAGTGGCGGGGGACACAGATACGCAGTATTTT
clone size: many; V gene: TRBV12-3/TRBV12-4; D gene: NA; J gene: TRBJ2-3; CDR3 protein: CASSRPPGSVGDTQYF; CDR3 DNA: TGTGCCAGCAGTCGACCCCCCGGGAGTGTTGGGGATACGCAGTATTTT
clone size: few; V gene: TRBV9; D gene: TRBD1; J gene: TRBJ1-2; CDR3 protein: CASSRQGSFYGYTF; CDR3 DNA: TGTGCCAGCAGCCGACAGGGCTCTTTCTATGGCTACACCTTC
clone size: NA; V gene: TRBV14; D gene: TRBD2; J gene: TRBJ2-7; CDR3 protein: CASSQAPPLAGAPPRSYEQYF; CDR3 DNA: TGTGCCAGCAGCCAAGCCCCCCCGCTAGCGGGAGCCCCACCACGCTCCTACGAGCAGTACTTC